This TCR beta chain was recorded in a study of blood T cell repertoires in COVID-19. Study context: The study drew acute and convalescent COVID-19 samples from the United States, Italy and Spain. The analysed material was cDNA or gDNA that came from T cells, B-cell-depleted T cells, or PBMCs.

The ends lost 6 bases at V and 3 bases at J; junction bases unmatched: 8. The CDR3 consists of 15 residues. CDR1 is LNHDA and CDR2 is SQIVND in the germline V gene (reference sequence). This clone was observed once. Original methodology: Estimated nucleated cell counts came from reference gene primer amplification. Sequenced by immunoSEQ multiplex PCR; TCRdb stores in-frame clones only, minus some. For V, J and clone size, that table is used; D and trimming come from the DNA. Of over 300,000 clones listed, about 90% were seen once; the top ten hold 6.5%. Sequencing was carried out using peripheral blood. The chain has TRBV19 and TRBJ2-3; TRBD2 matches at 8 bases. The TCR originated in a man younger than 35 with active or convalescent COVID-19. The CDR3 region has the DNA TGTGCCAGTAGCCGCGGGGGGACTAGGACAGATACGCAGTATTTT. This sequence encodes CASSRGGTRTDTQYF.